This TCR beta chain was retrieved from a study of shared clonotypes between healthy human individuals. Method: immunoSEQ multiplex PCR; TCRdb's copy keeps in-frame clones and lacks some. The table lists approximately 600,000 clones, about 95% of them singletons, with approximately 0.11% in the top ten. Germline V gene data show CDR1 as SGHTS and CDR2 as YDEGEE. There are 16 residues in the CDR3. Losses at the gene ends were 0 bases for V and 5 bases for J; bases not matched to a gene: 9. CD8 cells regarded as naive lacked CD45RO, were positively chosen for CCR7, and omitted terminally differentiated effector memory CD45RA+ cells.

Sample: naive CD8+ T cells sorted from blood. The origin of this receptor is a woman under 40 in good health. The rearrangement links TRBV5-8 to TRBJ2-7, with 9 nucleotides matching TRBD1. The CDR3 sequence is CASSLGPGTGTNEQYF. CDR3 coding DNA: TGTGCCAGCAGCTTGGGCCCCGGGACAGGGACCAACGAGCAGTACTTC.